One and the same sample provided the 3 T cell receptor beta chains below, sequenced in a study of blood T cell repertoires in COVID-19. Measured with immunoSEQ multiplex PCR; TCRdb has only the in-frame clones, and not every one. The sample holds 90,000 or so clones, 90% seen once. The sequencing input was peripheral blood. The receptors here all came from a woman aged 80 or over with active or convalescent COVID-19.

The chain couples TRBV7-9 to TRBJ2-1, with TRBD1 matching over 11 bases. The length of the CDR3 is 15 residues. Trimming took 3 bases from V and 6 from J; bases not matched to a gene: 4. Germline V CDR1 and CDR2: SEHNR, FQNEAQ (reference sequence). The CDR3 bases are TGTGCCAGCAGCTTCGGACAGGGGGCTGGCAATGAGCAGTTCTTC. Protein: CASSFGQGAGNEQFF.

The CDR3 bases are TGCGCCAGCAGCTTGGCAGGGTATCTCTACAATGAGCAGTTCTTC. Its translation is CASSLAGYLYNEQFF. The rearrangement joins TRBV5-1 to TRBJ2-1; D might be TRBD1 (5 bases). Trimming cost V 0 bases and J 3 bases, with 10 bases left between them. CDR1 SGHRS and CDR2 YFSETQ come from the germline V gene. The CDR3 is 15 residues long.

This chain joins TRBV28 and TRBJ1-1, with 8 bases lining up with TRBD1. Germline CDR1 reads MDHEN; CDR2 reads SYDVKM. Trimming took 4 bases from V and 1 from J; bases not matched to a gene: 8. This CDR3 has 16 amino acids. This CDR3 is CASSSSRGPKNTEAFF. The CDR3 nucleotides are TGTGCCAGCAGTTCCTCCAGGGGGCCGAAGAACACTGAAGCTTTCTTT.